The 18 T cell receptor beta chains below come from one sample, sequenced in a study of long-term antiretroviral therapy in people with HIV. With survey level as its setting, the immunoSEQ assay was v3.0. This table comes from immunoSEQ multiplex PCR, and its TCRdb copy is limited to in-frame clones, with some not included. The top ten clones hold less than 4.5% of a sample with about 25,000 clones, about 86% of them seen once. The sequencing here drew on unsorted PBMCs, taken 1.9 years after starting antiretroviral therapy. The receptors derive from a woman in her 30s with HIV.

The chain joins TRBV5-6 to TRBJ2-2; TRBD2 aligns across 10 bases. Germline assignment: CDR1 SGHDT and CDR2 YYEEEE. CDR3 length: 15 amino acids. Germline trimming cut 0 bases from V and 6 bases from J; bases unmatched to any gene: 2. The CDR3 loop reads CASSLERGGPGELFF. In DNA form, the CDR3 reads TGTGCCAGCAGCTTGGAGCGGGGGGGCCCCGGGGAGCTGTTTTTT.

The chain links TRBV7-3 to TRBJ1-3; D gene uncertain. V lost 4 bases and J lost 0, with 13 bases in between. Germline V CDR1 and CDR2: SGHTA, FQGTGA. The CDR3 covers 16 residues. The CDR3 sequence: CASSSAHGASGNTIYF. DNA of the CDR3: TGTGCCAGCAGCTCGGCGCATGGAGCCTCTGGAAACACCATATATTTT.

The gene calls are TRBV19 and TRBJ1-1; possibly TRBD1 for D (6 bases). CDR3 length equals 15 residues. The germline V gene encodes CDR1 LNHDA and CDR2 SQIVND (reference sequence). CDR3 nucleotide sequence: TGTGTAACCCTCGGAGGGGGGCGTCAGAACACTGAAGCTTTCTTT. It codes for CVTLGGGRQNTEAFF.

The chain links TRBV5-5 to TRBJ1-1, with 8 bases identical to TRBD1. The CDR3 spans 14 residues. Germline loops: CDR1 SGHKS, CDR2 YYEKEE (reference sequence). The V and J ends lost 4 bases and 3 bases, in that order; junction bases with no gene match: 5. CDR3 region: CASSPTGVDTEAFF. The CDR3, as DNA: TGTGCCAGCAGCCCGACAGGGGTGGACACTGAAGCTTTCTTT.

This clone has just one count. This rearrangement joins TRBV4-1 to TRBJ2-5, with 9 bases lining up with TRBD1. V lost 5 bases, J lost 3 bases, and 4 bases stayed unmatched. This CDR3 comprises 14 residues. Per the germline V gene, CDR1 is MGHRA and CDR2 is YSYEKL. Here the CDR3 reads CASSYRTGEETQYF. The DNA of the CDR3 is TGCGCCAGCAGCTATCGGACAGGGGAAGAGACCCAGTACTTC.

This chain links TRBV4-1 with TRBJ1-1, with D unclear. The CDR3 length is 13 residues. V was trimmed by 0 bases and J by 8 bases, leaving 10 bases between them. Germline V gene data show CDR1 as MGHRA and CDR2 as YSYEKL. DNA for the CDR3: TGCGCCAGCAGCCAAGATTCGCCAGCCGAAGCTTTCTTT. Translation gives CASSQDSPAEAFF.

The chain recombines TRBV6-5 with TRBJ2-7, with TRBD1 identical over 8 bases. The CDR3 runs to 13 residues. Germline CDR1 is MNHEY and CDR2 is SVGAGI. Unmatched junction bases numbered 6, after V lost 5 bases and J lost 6 bases. CDR3 in DNA: TGTGCCAGCAGTCTAATAACAGGGGGCGAGCAGTACTTC. Residues: CASSLITGGEQYF.

V is TRBV11-2 and J is TRBJ1-2; no clear D gene. The CDR3 extends over 13 amino acids. Trimming took off 5 bases at V and 11 bases at J, with 18 bases between the two ends. The germline V gene has CDR1 SGHAT and CDR2 FQNNGV. The CDR3 sequence: CASSQQTLKSYTF. The CDR3 DNA reads as TGTGCCAGCAGCCAACAGACCTTAAAATCGTACACCTTC.

This chain joins TRBV5-5 and TRBJ1-1, with D possibly TRBD1 on 5 matching bases. The length of the CDR3 is 14 residues. Germline CDR1 reads SGHKS; CDR2 reads YYEKEE (reference sequence). The V gene lost 4 bases and the J gene lost 1 base, with 11 bases spanning the gap. The CDR3 DNA reads as TGTGCCAGCAGCCTTCCCGGGGGGAACACTGAAGCTTTCTTT. This translates into CASSLPGGNTEAFF.

The chain couples TRBV6-5 to TRBJ1-1; TRBD1 matches at 11 bases. Germline V lookup: CDR1 MNHEY, CDR2 SVGAGI. V lost 6 bases and J lost 5; bases outside the gene matches: 5. There are 14 residues in the CDR3. CDR3 in DNA: TGTGCCAGCAGGTCCGGGACAGGGGGTACTGAAGCTTTCTTT. Residues: CASRSGTGGTEAFF.

The chain carries TRBV2 and TRBJ2-1; D gene ambiguous. V was shortened by 6 bases and J by 3 bases, with 3 bases between the two germline ends. CDR3 length equals 11 residues. Germline V gives CDR1 SNHLY, CDR2 FYNNEI. Written as DNA, the CDR3 is TGTGCCAGCAGCATCTACAATGAGCAGTTCTTC. It is translated as CASSIYNEQFF.

V is TRBV27 and J is TRBJ1-5, with no clear D. CDR3 length equals 15 residues. In germline, CDR1 is MNHEY, CDR2 SMNVEV (reference sequence). The germline V and J ends were trimmed by 4 bases and 0 bases, with 10 bases remaining between them. CDR3 nucleotide sequence: TGTGCCAGCAGTTGGACGTTTCATAGCAATCAGCCCCAGCATTTT. This gives the protein CASSWTFHSNQPQHF.

This clone was picked up a small number of times. The chain links TRBV7-9 to TRBJ2-2; D remains unclear. The V end was cut by 5 bases, the J end by 5 bases, with 6 bases between. The CDR3 extends over 12 amino acids. CDR1 is SEHNR, CDR2 FQNEAQ, per germline (reference sequence). CDR3 coding DNA: TGTGCCAGCAGCAAGACAACCGGGGAGCTGTTTTTT. Amino acid sequence: CASSKTTGELFF.

The chain uses TRBV13 and TRBJ2-7; D perhaps matches TRBD1 (5 bases). Trimming removed 6 bases from V and 2 bases from J, with 11 bases in between. The CDR3 runs 13 residues. The germline CDR1 and CDR2 sequences are PRHDT and FYEKMQ (reference sequence). CDR3 sequence reads: CASSSGPTYEQYF. The CDR3, as DNA: TGTGCCAGCAGTTCAGGGCCGACCTACGAGCAGTACTTC.

The chain has TRBV7-9 and TRBJ2-7; 8 bases match TRBD1. This CDR3 region has 12 residues. CDR1 and CDR2 (germline): SEHNR, FQNEAQ (reference sequence). The V gene end was trimmed by 5 bases and the J gene end by 8 bases; junction bases not matched to a gene: 5. CDR3 residues: CASSIDRGQQYV. The CDR3 DNA is TGTGCCAGCAGCATAGACAGGGGTCAGCAGTACGTC.

This chain uses TRBV7-9 with TRBJ1-2; D unclear. The CDR3 consists of 12 residues. Germline V gene sequence: CDR1 SEHNR, CDR2 FQNEAQ (reference sequence). Trimming cost V 3 bases and J 7 bases, with 9 bases left between them. The CDR3 loop reads CASSFGGLGYTF. CDR3 DNA sequence: TGTGCCAGCAGCTTTGGAGGGCTTGGCTACACCTTC.

This clone was detected only once. The chain is built from TRBV9 and TRBJ2-5; 8 bases are shared with TRBD2. V gave up 0 bases and J gave up 5 bases; unmatched junction bases: 9. This CDR3 region has 16 residues. Germline CDR1 and CDR2: SGDLS and YYNGEE. The CDR3 is CASSVGVAGGRETQYF. The DNA of the CDR3 is TGTGCCAGCAGCGTAGGAGTGGCGGGGGGAAGGGAGACCCAGTACTTC.

This sequence joins TRBV29-1 and TRBJ1-1; D unclear. V was shortened by 0 bases and J by 11 bases, with 10 bases between the two germline ends. The CDR3 totals 11 residues. Germline-derived CDR1 and CDR2 are SQVTM and ANQGSEA. Written as DNA, the CDR3 is TGCAGCGTTGAAGACGCGAGGCGGGCTTTCTTT. Translation: CSVEDARRAFF. The whole variable domain, remainder taken from reference TRBV29-1 and TRBJ1-1, is SAVISQKPSRDICQRGTSLTIQCQVDSQVTMMFWYRQQPGQSLTLIATANQGSEATYESGFVIDKFPISRPNLTFSTLTVSNMSPEDSSIYLCSVEDARRAFFGQGTRLTVV.